Following are 15 T cell receptor beta chains from one sample sequenced in a study of blood T cell repertoires in COVID-19. The protocol was immunoSEQ multiplex PCR, while the TCRdb copy is restricted to in-frame clones and leaves out a portion. The sample holds roughly 46,000 clones; 75% to 90% are singletons and the top ten take over 7%. Source material: peripheral blood. The source is a man aged 55 to 70 with active COVID-19.

V and J are TRBV11-2 and TRBJ2-5; D ambiguous. Germline CDR1 SGHAT, CDR2 FQNNGV. V was trimmed by 4 bases and J by 5 bases, leaving 8 bases between them. This CDR3 is 12 amino acids long. The CDR3 loop is CASSSMGETQYF. The CDR3 DNA follows: TGTGCCAGCAGCTCGATGGGCGAGACCCAGTACTTC.

V is TRBV27 and J is TRBJ2-7, with 9 bases aligning to TRBD1. Trimming took 7 bases from V and 3 from J; bases not matched to a gene: 10. Germline lookup yields CDR1 MNHEY and CDR2 SMNVEV (reference sequence). The CDR3 runs 15 residues. The CDR3 here is CASTSGQGLLYEQYF. In DNA form, the CDR3 reads TGTGCCAGCACATCAGGACAGGGGCTCCTCTACGAGCAGTACTTC.

This chain links TRBV5-5 with TRBJ2-7; TRBD1 matches at 8 bases. Trimming removed 3 bases from V and 5 bases from J; junction bases left unmatched: 7. Germline-derived CDR1 and CDR2 are SGHKS and YYEKEE (reference sequence). This CDR3 spans 14 amino acids. DNA of the CDR3: TGTGCCAGCAGCTACCGGACAGGGATCAACGAGCAGTACTTC. This sequence encodes CASSYRTGINEQYF.

This clone was detected a few times. The V gene is TRBV2, the J gene TRBJ1-5; 11 bases are a match to TRBD1. Trimming at V came to 8 bases and at J to 6 bases, leaving 6 bases not matched to a gene. Germline V gene sequence: CDR1 SNHLY, CDR2 FYNNEI. CDR3 length equals 14 residues. The CDR3 here is CASAGTGGIQPQHF. The CDR3 DNA is TGTGCCAGCGCTGGGACAGGGGGGATTCAGCCCCAGCATTTT.

This chain joins TRBV7-2 and TRBJ2-1; 7 nucleotides agree with TRBD2. V shed 6 bases, J shed 9 bases, and the junction held 2 bases outside the gene matches. The germline V gene encodes CDR1 SGHTA and CDR2 FQGNSA. The CDR3 has 11 residues. This CDR3 is CASSSGPEQFF. Written as DNA, the CDR3 is TGTGCCAGCAGTAGCGGGCCTGAGCAGTTCTTC. Variable domain in full (rest from reference TRBV7-2 and TRBJ2-1): GAGVSQSPSNKVTEKGKDVELRCDPISGHTALYWYRQSLGQGLEFLIYFQGNSAPDKSGLPSDRFSAERTGGSVSTLTIQRTQQEDSAVYLCASSSGPEQFFGPGTRLTVL.

J is TRBJ2-3 and V is TRBV5-8, with 13 bases lining up with TRBD2. The V and J ends lost 0 bases and 6 bases, in that order; junction bases with no gene match: 7. The CDR3 contains 17 residues. CDR1 is SGHTS and CDR2 is YDEGEE in the germline V gene. The CDR3 is CASSLAKTSGGTDTQYF. In DNA form, the CDR3 reads TGTGCCAGCAGCTTGGCTAAGACTAGCGGGGGGACGGATACGCAGTATTTT.

This clone was observed a few times. The rearrangement links TRBV12-3 or TRBV12-4 to TRBJ1-2; TRBD1 matches 9 bases. The CDR3 consists of 13 residues. J lost 4 bases, V lost 4 bases, and 1 base had no gene match. The CDR3, as DNA: TGTGCCAGCAGTTGGGGACAGGGCTATGGCTACACCTTC. Its translation is CASSWGQGYGYTF.

This chain connects TRBV24-1 to TRBJ1-2, with no clear D. With 9 bases removed from V and 2 bases from J, the gap between germline ends came to 12 bases. The CDR3 has 13 residues. CDR1 is KGHDR and CDR2 is SFDVKD in the germline V gene. The chain's CDR3 is CATRGSGNYGYTF. CDR3 coding DNA: TGTGCCACCCGTGGTTCAGGCAACTATGGCTACACCTTC.

The count of this clone is one. The J gene is TRBJ2-5, the V gene TRBV9; possible D gene TRBD2, 5 bases. This CDR3 comprises 16 residues. The V gene's germline CDR1 is SGDLS and CDR2 YYNGEE. V lost 0 bases, J lost 5 bases, and 17 bases lay in between. The CDR3 nucleotides read TGTGCCAGCAGCGTAGAACTAGTTGACGTTTGGGAGACCCAGTACTTC. Protein: CASSVELVDVWETQYF.

This rearrangement joins TRBV9 to TRBJ2-3, with TRBD2 matching over 9 bases. Germline CDR1 reads SGDLS; CDR2 reads YYNGEE. This CDR3 spans 17 amino acids. V was clipped by 2 bases and J by 4 bases; unmatched bases: 11. CDR3 amino acids: CASSVVKTSGLSDTQYF. CDR3 nucleotide sequence: TGTGCCAGCAGCGTGGTAAAGACTAGCGGTTTATCAGATACGCAGTATTTT. The variable domain in full, completed from reference TRBV9 and TRBJ2-3, reads DSGVTQTPKHLITATGQRVTLRCSPRSGDLSVYWYQQSLDQGLQFLIQYYNGEERAKGNILERFSAQQFPDLHSELNLSSLELGDSALYFCASSVVKTSGLSDTQYFGPGTRLTVL.

The chain joins TRBV3-1 (or the pseudogene TRBV3-2) to TRBJ2-2, with 8 bases that match TRBD1. The length of the CDR3 is 15 residues. V lost 5 bases, J lost 2 bases, and 4 bases stayed unmatched. Looked up from germline, CDR1 is LGHDT and CDR2 is YNNKEL (reference sequence). CDR3 loop: CASSSGQGNTGELFF. Here the CDR3 DNA reads TGTGCCAGCAGCTCCGGACAGGGAAACACCGGGGAGCTGTTTTTT.

The V gene is TRBV18, the J gene TRBJ2-7; TRBD1 aligns across 9 bases. Trimming took 3 bases from V and 2 from J; bases not matched to a gene: 5. The CDR3 is made up of 15 amino acids. Germline-derived CDR1 and CDR2 are KGHSH and LQKENI. This chain's CDR3 is CASSPLGTGPYEQYF. In DNA form, the CDR3 reads TGTGCCAGCTCACCTTTAGGGACAGGGCCCTACGAGCAGTACTTC.

This chain connects TRBV13 to TRBJ2-7, with TRBD1 identical over 7 bases. CDR3 length equals 12 residues. Germline loops: CDR1 PRHDT, CDR2 FYEKMQ (reference sequence). For the CDR3, the DNA is TGTGCCAGCAGTGGTGAACGGGACAGCCCTTGTGTC. Translating gives CASSGERDSPCV.

The J gene is TRBJ1-6, the V gene TRBV5-5, with TRBD1 identical over 12 bases. Losses at the gene ends were 4 bases for V and 6 bases for J; bases not matched to a gene: 8. The CDR3 covers 17 residues. CDR1 is SGHKS and CDR2 is YYEKEE in the germline V gene (reference sequence). The CDR3 region is CASSGRDRGLGNSPLHF. CDR3 DNA: TGTGCCAGCAGCGGCCGGGACAGGGGGCTTGGTAATTCACCCCTCCACTTT.

The chain employs TRBV9 and TRBJ2-2; possibly TRBD2 for D (6 bases). The V end lost 6 bases, the J end lost 4 bases, and 19 bases lay between the germline ends. The germline gives CDR1 SGDLS, CDR2 YYNGEE. The CDR3 loop spans 16 amino acids. The DNA of the CDR3 is TGTGCCAGCACCTCACTCCCGACTAGTACCACCGGGGAGCTGTTTTTT. As protein: CASTSLPTSTTGELFF.